The next 32 T cell receptor beta chains were all read from a single sample in a study of T cell repertoires in cytomegalovirus infection. TCRdb reprocessed the reads with MiXCR, giving one entry per CDR3 protein. Of 650,000 to 900,000 distinct CDR3 sequences listed, 25% to 35% are singletons. Their antigens remain unidentified. Source: cultured CD8+ T cells from PBMCs, taken from culture after CMV antigen stimulation. The receptors originated from a human donor in good health (CMV status not recorded). Some clones in this sample may be carry-over from other donors' samples.

This clonotype was seen a handful of times. The chain carries TRBV7-9 and TRBJ2-1; a weak D match, TRBD1 (6 bases). The germline V gene encodes CDR1 SEHNR and CDR2 FQNEAQ (reference sequence). With 0 bases removed from V and 1 base from J, the gap between germline ends came to 13 bases. The CDR3 is 17 residues long. The CDR3 here is CASSLAHQGSSYNEQFF. The CDR3 nucleotides read TGTGCCAGCAGCTTAGCGCATCAGGGGTCTTCCTACAATGAGCAGTTCTTC.

This clonotype showed up just a few times. The V call is TRBV19, the J call TRBJ1-2; D remains unclear. The length of the CDR3 is 14 residues. Looked up from germline, CDR1 is LNHDA and CDR2 is SQIVND (reference sequence). V lost 3 bases, J lost 4 bases, and 12 bases lay in between. The CDR3 reads CASSIEHGSYGYTF. The CDR3 nucleotides are TGTGCCAGTAGTATCGAGCACGGCTCCTATGGCTACACCTTC. The full variable domain, with the rest looked up from reference TRBV19 and TRBJ1-2, is DGGITQSPKYLFRKEGQNVTLSCEQNLNHDAMYWYRQDPGQGLRLIYYSQIVNDFQKGDIAEGYSVSREKKESFPLTVTSAQKNPTAFYLCASSIEHGSYGYTFGSGTRLTVV.

J is TRBJ2-1 and V is TRBV6-6; D remains ambiguous. V dropped 7 bases and J dropped 4 bases, with 5 bases sitting between them. CDR1 MNHNY and CDR2 SVGAGI come from the germline V gene (reference sequence). There are 11 residues in the CDR3. This CDR3 reads CASTMYNEQFF. CDR3 DNA sequence: TGTGCCAGCACTATGTACAATGAGCAGTTCTTC.

There are many counts of this clonotype. The chain uses TRBV12-3 or TRBV12-4 and TRBJ1-1, with D uncertain. The CDR3 has 14 amino acids. Deletions cut 5 bases from V and 0 bases from J, with 10 bases between. The CDR3 here is CASSPLAVNTEAFF. The CDR3 DNA follows: TGTGCCAGCAGTCCTTTGGCGGTGAACACTGAAGCTTTCTTT.

This sequence joins TRBV7-9 and TRBJ2-7; D call uncertain. The germline CDR1 and CDR2 sequences are SEHNR and FQNEAQ (reference sequence). The CDR3 loop spans 12 amino acids. Trimming removed 5 bases from V and 2 bases from J, with 7 bases in between. The CDR3 DNA sequence: TGTGCCAGCAGCACCGGGCCCTACGAGCAGTACTTC. This sequence encodes CASSTGPYEQYF.

The V and J genes are TRBV20-1 and TRBJ2-5, with D perhaps being TRBD1 or TRBD2 (5 bases each). CDR3 length equals 16 residues. V lost 5 bases and J 1 base, leaving 20 bases between the germline ends. The germline V gene has CDR1 DFQATT and CDR2 SNEGSKA (reference sequence). CDR3 protein: CSASIKRGSIQETQYF. The CDR3 DNA reads TGCAGTGCTTCGATTAAGAGGGGCTCCATCCAAGAGACCCAGTACTTC.

This clonotype has only a few counts. The V and J genes are TRBV7-9 and TRBJ1-1; D is uncertain. V shed 4 bases and J shed 6 bases, with 6 bases lying between them. This CDR3 region has 11 residues. Germline CDR1 and CDR2: SEHNR and FQNEAQ (reference sequence). The DNA of the CDR3 is TGTGCCAGCAGCTCGATCCCTGAAGCTTTCTTT. This encodes CASSSIPEAFF. Together with reference TRBV7-9 and TRBJ1-1, the CDR3 gives the full variable domain: DTGVSQNPRHKITKRGQNVTFRCDPISEHNRLYWYRQTLGQGPEFLTYFQNEAQLEKSRLLSDRFSAERPKGSFSTLEIQRTEQGDSAMYLCASSSIPEAFFGQGTRLTVV.

Notes on this clonotype: A much larger clone sits a single nucleotide away, making a read error possible. The chain is built from TRBV7-6 and TRBJ1-2; D unresolved. CDR3 length: 15 amino acids. Germline lookup yields CDR1 SGHVS and CDR2 FNYEAQ. CDR3 nucleotide sequence: TGTGCCACCAGCTTAGAGGAGGCAGATTACTATGGCTACACCTTC. This encodes CATSLEEADYYGYTF.

This clonotype was seen a handful of times. The J gene is TRBJ1-1, the V gene TRBV10-3; D not certain. This CDR3 has 15 residues. The V end was cut by 6 bases, the J end by 2 bases, with 16 bases between. Germline CDR1 reads ENHRY; CDR2 reads SYGVKD. This CDR3 is CAIRLGRETNTEAFF. The CDR3 DNA follows: TGTGCCATCAGGCTAGGGAGGGAAACTAACACTGAAGCTTTCTTT.

The rearrangement joins TRBV19 to TRBJ2-1; possibly TRBD1 for D (6 bases). Between the trimmed V and J ends, which lost 4 bases and 4 bases, there was a span of 14 bases. Germline V gene sequence: CDR1 LNHDA, CDR2 SQIVND (reference sequence). The CDR3 runs to 15 residues. CDR3 nucleotide sequence: TGTGCCAGTAGTACATCAGGGGTACCTTACAATGAGCAGTTCTTC. It specifies CASSTSGVPYNEQFF. The variable domain in full, completed from reference TRBV19 and TRBJ2-1, reads DGGITQSPKYLFRKEGQNVTLSCEQNLNHDAMYWYRQDPGQGLRLIYYSQIVNDFQKGDIAEGYSVSREKKESFPLTVTSAQKNPTAFYLCASSTSGVPYNEQFFGPGTRLTVL.

V usage is TRBV6-1 and J usage is TRBJ1-2; D remains ambiguous. In germline, CDR1 is MNHNS, CDR2 SASEGT. The length of the CDR3 is 13 residues. V shed 10 bases and J shed 2 bases, with 14 bases lying between them. The DNA for the CDR3 is TGTGCCACCTCAGGAACTTTGAACTATGGCTACACCTTC. Translated: CATSGTLNYGYTF.

Notes on this clonotype: A single base separates this from a much larger clone, so it may be a read error. J is TRBJ1-6 and V is TRBV7-6; D gene ambiguous. V dropped 7 bases and J dropped 9 bases, with 16 bases sitting between them. There are 14 residues in the CDR3. Germline V CDR1 and CDR2: SGHVS, FNYEAQ. The CDR3 region is CASTERAHSSPLHF. The CDR3 DNA sequence: TGTGCCAGCACCGAGAGGGCCCACAGTTCACCCCTCCACTTT.

In its sample, this clonotype was seen a few times. The chain links TRBV6-5 to TRBJ2-1; weak D call: TRBD2 (5 bases). CDR1 MNHEY and CDR2 SVGAGI come from the germline V gene. This CDR3 has 13 amino acids. With 2 bases removed from V and 9 bases from J, the gap between germline ends came to 11 bases. The CDR3 protein is CASSYALLGEQFF. Here the CDR3 DNA reads TGTGCCAGCAGTTACGCCTTACTAGGTGAGCAGTTCTTC.

The chain links TRBV12-3 or TRBV12-4 to TRBJ2-3, with 12 positions matching TRBD2. The CDR3 runs to 19 residues. Losses at the gene ends were 6 bases for V and 1 base for J; bases not matched to a gene: 14. Written as DNA, the CDR3 is TGTGCCAGCAGCCCGTTCGAGACTAGCGGGAGATGGGGCACAGATACGCAGTATTTT. Its protein product is CASSPFETSGRWGTDTQYF.

This clonotype occurred a few times. The CDR3 is CASSPQGNTGELFF. In nucleotides, the CDR3 is TGTGCCAGCAGCCCCCAGGGGAACACCGGGGAGCTGTTTTTT. This chain uses TRBV5-6 with TRBJ2-2; tentatively, D is TRBD1 (5 bases). Trimming removed 4 bases at V and 1 base at J, with 8 bases between. Germline V gene lookup returns CDR1 SGHDT and CDR2 YYEEEE. CDR3 length: 14 amino acids.

V usage is TRBV9 and J usage is TRBJ1-1; D possibly corresponds to TRBD1 (5 bases). Germline V gives CDR1 SGDLS, CDR2 YYNGEE. There are 15 residues in the CDR3. V lost 1 base, J lost 0 bases, and 10 bases lay in between. The CDR3 nucleotides read TGTGCCAGCAGCGTATCAGGGAAGATGAACACTGAAGCTTTCTTT. It encodes CASSVSGKMNTEAFF. The complete variable domain, with remaining parts taken from reference TRBV9 and TRBJ1-1, reads DSGVTQTPKHLITATGQRVTLRCSPRSGDLSVYWYQQSLDQGLQFLIQYYNGEERAKGNILERFSAQQFPDLHSELNLSSLELGDSALYFCASSVSGKMNTEAFFGQGTRLTVV.

The chain couples TRBV7-2 to TRBJ2-7, with D possibly being TRBD1 (5 bases). The CDR3 length is 11 residues. CDR1 SGHTA and CDR2 FQGNSA come from the germline V gene. The V end lost 4 bases, the J end lost 6 bases, and 7 bases lay between the germline ends. The CDR3 is CASSSRAEQYF. CDR3 bases: TGTGCCAGCAGCTCCAGGGCCGAGCAGTACTTC.

The sample holds many counts of this clonotype. The J gene is TRBJ2-7, the V gene TRBV7-9; D unclear. The V end was cut by 4 bases, the J end by 5 bases, with 15 bases between. CDR3 length: 14 amino acids. Germline CDR1 is SEHNR and CDR2 is FQNEAQ (reference sequence). In DNA form, the CDR3 reads TGTGCCAGCAGCTCAAAAGATGGACGCGACGAGCAGTACGTC. Translating it yields CASSSKDGRDEQYV.

The rearrangement uses TRBV11-2 and TRBJ2-5; D gene uncertain. The V end was cut by 3 bases, the J end by 0 bases, with 8 bases between. Per the germline V gene, CDR1 is SGHAT and CDR2 is FQNNGV. There are 14 residues in the CDR3. CDR3 nucleotides: TGTGCCAGCAGCTTTTGGAGAAACCAAGAGACCCAGTACTTC. It encodes CASSFWRNQETQYF.

The rearrangement uses TRBV6-2 or TRBV6-3 and TRBJ2-5; TRBD2 is a possible D gene (6 bases). The CDR3 totals 13 residues. Trimming left V 6 bases short and J 5 bases short, with 13 bases between. Germline assignment: CDR1 MNHEY and CDR2 SVGEGT. CDR3 DNA: TGTGCCAGCAGCCTAACTAGCTGGGAGACCCAGTACTTC. Amino acids: CASSLTSWETQYF.

This clonotype was counted between two and nine times. The chain couples TRBV6-4 to TRBJ2-1; 8 bases map to TRBD2. The trim removed 6 bases at V and 7 bases at J, leaving 11 bases unmatched. The CDR3 is 15 residues long. Germline CDR1 reads MRHNA; CDR2 reads SNTAGT. For the CDR3, the DNA is TGTGCCAGCAGGCAAGGAGCGGGGGCGTGGAATGAGCAGTTCTTC. This codes for CASRQGAGAWNEQFF.

J is TRBJ2-1 and V is TRBV6-6; the match to TRBD2 covers 9 bases. The germline V gene encodes CDR1 MNHNY and CDR2 SVGAGI (reference sequence). The CDR3 sequence is 19 residues long. V lost 5 bases to trimming and J lost 0 bases; unmatched junction nucleotides: 14. For the CDR3, the DNA is TGTGCCAGCAGTCCCTTTGGGGGCGGGGGGGCAAGCTCCTACAATGAGCAGTTCTTC. The encoded protein is CASSPFGGGGASSYNEQFF.

The V call is TRBV11-2, the J call TRBJ2-7; D call uncertain. The germline CDR1 and CDR2 sequences are SGHAT and FQNNGV. This CDR3 region has 13 residues. Trimming cost V 3 bases and J 5 bases, with 11 bases left between them. The CDR3, as DNA: TGTGCCAGCAGCTTGGACCCTCTGGACGAGCAGTACGTC. Translated, it gives CASSLDPLDEQYV.

This clonotype was seen a handful of times. This chain links TRBV10-3 with TRBJ2-7, with TRBD1 matching over 8 bases. The length of the CDR3 is 13 residues. Germline CDR1 reads ENHRY; CDR2 reads SYGVKD. V lost 6 bases, J lost 4 bases, and 5 bases stayed unmatched. Written as DNA, the CDR3 is TGTGCCATCAGACCTGGACAGGGTTACGAGCAGTACGTC. Amino acid sequence: CAIRPGQGYEQYV.

The gene calls are TRBV6-6 and TRBJ2-3, with 7 bases identical to TRBD2. Germline V CDR1 and CDR2: MNHNY, SVGAGI (reference sequence). The J segment lost 1 base and the V segment lost 6 bases, leaving 7 bases of the junction unmatched. The CDR3 consists of 15 residues. CDR3 in amino acids: CASSQRGVGTDTQYF. The DNA of the CDR3 is TGTGCCAGCAGCCAGCGGGGAGTGGGCACAGATACGCAGTATTTT.

The J gene is TRBJ2-6, the V gene TRBV18; D ambiguous. The CDR3 consists of 17 residues. The germline V and J ends were trimmed by 2 bases and 0 bases, with 11 bases remaining between them. Germline lookup yields CDR1 KGHSH and CDR2 LQKENI. The DNA for the CDR3 is TGTGCCAGCTCACCAGGACCACCACTCTCTGGGGCCAACGTCCTGACTTTC. This codes for CASSPGPPLSGANVLTF.

This clonotype occurred a few times. The J gene is TRBJ1-2, the V gene TRBV19; D is unclear. The germline V gene has CDR1 LNHDA and CDR2 SQIVND (reference sequence). V gave up 3 bases and J gave up 4 bases, with 9 bases separating them. The CDR3 has 13 amino acids. The CDR3 reads CASSIPDGYGYTF. In DNA, the CDR3 is TGTGCCAGTAGTATTCCGGACGGCTATGGCTACACCTTC.

This clonotype has ten or more counts. V gene TRBV7-6 combines with J gene TRBJ1-5, with TRBD1 matching over 9 bases. The CDR3 length is 18 residues. Looked up from germline, CDR1 is SGHVS and CDR2 is FNYEAQ. J lost 2 bases, V lost 2 bases, and 10 bases had no gene match. The CDR3 DNA sequence: TGTGCCAGCAGCTTATACGCCCGGGACAGGGACGGCAATCAGCCCCAGCATTTT. Translation: CASSLYARDRDGNQPQHF. Complete variable domain (other parts from reference TRBV7-6 and TRBJ1-5): GAGVSQSPRYKVTKRGQDVALRCDPISGHVSLYWYRQALGQGPEFLTYFNYEAQQDKSGLPNDRFSAERPEGSISTLTIQRTEQRDSAMYRCASSLYARDRDGNQPQHFGDGTRLSIL.

V gene TRBV19 combines with J gene TRBJ2-7, with no clear D. V shed 5 bases and J shed 2 bases, with 10 bases lying between them. This CDR3 is built from 13 residues. Germline V gene data show CDR1 as LNHDA and CDR2 as SQIVND (reference sequence). The CDR3 DNA reads TGTGCCAGTAGTCCCGCCGGTCCCTACGAGCAGTACTTC. Protein: CASSPAGPYEQYF.

Worth noting for this clonotype: At one boundary the junction diverges from the germline segment, which might be a read error. The chain couples TRBV10-3 to TRBJ2-1; 13 positions agree with TRBD2. The length of the CDR3 is 13 residues. From germline, CDR1 is ENHRY and CDR2 SYGVKD. This CDR3 is CAIPKGLAGDLIF. CDR3 bases: TGTGCCATCCCCAAAGGACTAGCGGGGGATTTAATCTTC.

This chain connects TRBV10-3 to TRBJ2-5, with 7 bases that match TRBD2. This CDR3 spans 13 amino acids. Germline V gene sequence: CDR1 ENHRY, CDR2 SYGVKD. The junction had 4 bases not matched to a gene; V was cut back by 4 bases and J by 5 bases. CDR3 region: CAISAGGGETQYF. The DNA of the CDR3 is TGTGCCATCAGTGCTGGGGGAGGGGAGACCCAGTACTTC.

This sequence joins TRBV19 and TRBJ1-6, with TRBD1 matching 9 bases. V was pared by 5 bases and J by 9 bases, with 8 bases of the junction left unmatched. The germline V gene encodes CDR1 LNHDA and CDR2 SQIVND (reference sequence). This CDR3 comprises 15 residues. CDR3 nucleotide sequence: TGTGCCAGTAGTTTCTGGACAGGGGAAGGTTCACCCCTCCACTTT. Protein: CASSFWTGEGSPLHF.